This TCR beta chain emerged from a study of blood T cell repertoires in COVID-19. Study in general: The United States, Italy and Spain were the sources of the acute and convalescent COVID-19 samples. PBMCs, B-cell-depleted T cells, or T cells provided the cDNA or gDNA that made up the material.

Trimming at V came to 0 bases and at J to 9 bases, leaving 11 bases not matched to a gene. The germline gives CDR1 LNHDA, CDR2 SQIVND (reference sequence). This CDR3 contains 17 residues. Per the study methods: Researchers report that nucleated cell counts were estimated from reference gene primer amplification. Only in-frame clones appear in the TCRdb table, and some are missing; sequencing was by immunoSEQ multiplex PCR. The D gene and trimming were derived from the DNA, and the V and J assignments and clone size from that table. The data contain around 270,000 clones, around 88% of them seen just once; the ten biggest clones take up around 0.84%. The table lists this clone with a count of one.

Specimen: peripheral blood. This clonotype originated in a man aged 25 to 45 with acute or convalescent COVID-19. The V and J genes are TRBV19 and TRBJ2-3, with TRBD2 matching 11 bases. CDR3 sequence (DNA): TGTGCCAGTAGTATAGATCTCGTTAGCGGGGGGGCCAACACGCAGTATTTT. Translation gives CASSIDLVSGGANTQYF.